The 25 T cell receptor beta chains below come from one sample, sequenced in a study of memory B cells and T cells in multiple sclerosis. Separate sequencing covered autoproliferating (CFSE-dim) and non-proliferating (CFSE-high) T cells from stimulus-free culture. Replicate wells were pooled after 7 days of stimulus-free culture of approximately 5x10^7 CFSE-labeled PBMCs. Clones were read by immunoSEQ multiplex PCR, and TCRdb kept only the in-frame ones, dropping some. The sample shows 46,000 or so clones, 82% of them seen only once. The antigens these receptors bind are not known. The specimen was PBMCs from blood kept in culture. Source of these receptors: a human donor with multiple sclerosis.

J is TRBJ2-3 and V is TRBV6-6, with D perhaps given as TRBD1 or TRBD2 (5 bases each). There are 14 residues in the CDR3. Trimming left V 6 bases short and J 7 bases short, with 17 bases between. The germline CDR1 and CDR2 sequences are MNHNY and SVGAGI (reference sequence). The CDR3 DNA is TGTGCCAGCAGCTCTTCGGGACCAGTGAATACGCAGTATTTT. This sequence encodes CASSSSGPVNTQYF.

The V call is TRBV20-1, the J call TRBJ1-1, with D unresolved. This CDR3 has 11 amino acids. The V end was cut by 6 bases, the J end by 5 bases, with 10 bases between. Germline CDR1 is DFQATT and CDR2 is SNEGSKA (reference sequence). DNA for the CDR3: TGCAGTGCGTCCTATGGGACTGAAGCTTTCTTT. Its translation is CSASYGTEAFF.

The chain uses TRBV5-1 and TRBJ2-1; TRBD1 is a possible D gene (6 bases). CDR1 and CDR2 from the germline V gene are SGHRS and YFSETQ. There are 13 residues in the CDR3. The V and J ends lost 2 bases and 7 bases respectively, with 10 bases between them. Here the CDR3 reads CASSFGTWNEQFF. In nucleotides, the CDR3 is TGCGCCAGCAGCTTCGGGACATGGAATGAGCAGTTCTTC.

This chain links TRBV2 with TRBJ1-5; no firm D call. CDR3 size: 15 residues. The germline gives CDR1 SNHLY, CDR2 FYNNEI. The germline V and J ends were trimmed by 0 bases and 0 bases, with 6 bases remaining between them. DNA of the CDR3: TGTGCCAGCAGTGAAGCGAGGAATAGCAATCAGCCCCAGCATTTT. Translated: CASSEARNSNQPQHF.

Details on this clone: Other DNA sequences in the sample encode the same CDR3. This chain connects TRBV5-6 to TRBJ1-1, with D possibly being TRBD1 (5 bases). Germline values: CDR1 SGHDT, CDR2 YYEEEE. V was clipped by 2 bases and J by 5 bases, with 13 bases between them. This CDR3 is built from 14 residues. The CDR3 DNA reads TGTGCCAGCAGCTTTGAAGGGGTAATAACTGAAGCTTTCTTT. This translates into CASSFEGVITEAFF.

This chain links TRBV5-1 with TRBJ1-3; the D gene is possibly TRBD1 (5 bases). Germline V CDR1 and CDR2: SGHRS, YFSETQ. CDR3 size: 16 residues. V shed 0 bases and J shed 0 bases, with 10 bases lying between them. CDR3 bases: TGCGCCAGCAGCTTGGGGGGCTCAAGCTCTGGAAACACCATATATTTT. Translation gives CASSLGGSSSGNTIYF.

The gene calls are TRBV19 and TRBJ2-1, with no clear D. Germline loops: CDR1 LNHDA, CDR2 SQIVND (reference sequence). CDR3 length: 12 amino acids. Trimming stripped 3 bases from V and 7 bases from J, with 7 bases between. CDR3 amino acids: CASSIDQNEQFF. The CDR3 DNA sequence: TGTGCCAGTAGTATCGATCAGAATGAGCAGTTCTTC.

The genes are TRBV19 and TRBJ2-7; D is unclear. The V and J ends lost 6 bases and 0 bases respectively, with 15 bases between them. CDR3 length equals 15 residues. Per germline, CDR1 LNHDA and CDR2 SQIVND (reference sequence). The CDR3 here is CASSPVVGSSYEQYF. The CDR3 coding sequence is TGTGCCAGTAGCCCCGTCGTGGGCTCCTCCTACGAGCAGTACTTC.

V usage is TRBV30 and J usage is TRBJ1-5, with D tentatively TRBD1 (6 bases). The germline V and J ends were trimmed by 2 bases and 3 bases, with 11 bases remaining between them. The CDR3 totals 14 residues. Germline V gene data show CDR1 as GTSNPN and CDR2 as SVGIG (reference sequence). The DNA for the CDR3 is TGTGCCTGGAGTCGGGACACCATCAATCAGCCCCAGCATTTT. Protein product: CAWSRDTINQPQHF. Supplemented by reference TRBV30 and TRBJ1-5, the full variable domain reads SQTIHQWPATLVQPVGSPLSLECTVEGTSNPNLYWYRQAAGRGLQLLFYSVGIGQISSEVPQNLSASRPQDRQFILSSKKLLLSDSGFYLCAWSRDTINQPQHFGDGTRLSIL.

The chain uses TRBV6-5 and TRBJ2-3; possible D gene TRBD2, 7 bases. Germline CDR1 MNHEY, CDR2 SVGAGI. The CDR3 contains 15 residues. Between the trimmed V and J ends, which lost 0 bases and 5 bases, there was a span of 12 bases. The CDR3 sequence is CASSYSGGRIDTQYF. CDR3 in DNA: TGTGCCAGCAGTTACTCCGGGGGGCGCATAGATACGCAGTATTTT.

The gene calls are TRBV30 and TRBJ1-4; D possibly corresponds to TRBD1 (6 bases). Trimming removed 8 bases at V and 8 bases at J, with 15 bases between. The germline gives CDR1 GTSNPN, CDR2 SVGIG (reference sequence). The length of the CDR3 is 12 residues. CDR3: CAGGQLGEKLFF. The CDR3 DNA reads as TGTGCCGGGGGGCAGCTAGGAGAAAAACTGTTTTTT.

The chain uses TRBV6-5 and TRBJ1-1; D unclear. The CDR3 covers 14 residues. The V gene lost 2 bases and the J gene lost 1 base, with 8 bases spanning the gap. CDR1 is MNHEY and CDR2 is SVGAGI in the germline V gene. CDR3 in amino acids: CASSYGDGNTEAFF. CDR3 nucleotide sequence: TGTGCCAGCAGTTACGGTGACGGGAACACTGAAGCTTTCTTT.

The chain carries TRBV10-1 and TRBJ2-2, with 8 positions matching TRBD1. J was trimmed by 5 bases and V by 3 bases; bases with no gene match: 8. The germline CDR1 and CDR2 sequences are WNHNN and SYGVQD (reference sequence). The CDR3 is 16 amino acids. In DNA, the CDR3 is TGCGCCAGCAGTGACCAGGGGGCCCCAGGAACCGGGGAGCTGTTTTTT. Translating gives CASSDQGAPGTGELFF.

The genes are TRBV4-1 and TRBJ2-2; D is perhaps TRBD1 or TRBD2 (5 bases each). V dropped 6 bases and J dropped 3 bases, with 11 bases sitting between them. The CDR3 covers 14 residues. The germline CDR1 and CDR2 sequences are MGHRA and YSYEKL. This CDR3 reads CASRSGTYTGELFF. The DNA for the CDR3 is TGCGCCAGCAGGTCCGGGACCTACACCGGGGAGCTGTTTTTT.

The chain carries TRBV14 and TRBJ2-1; D may be TRBD2 (5 bases). Trimming removed 0 bases at V and 4 bases at J, with 7 bases between. Germline CDR1 reads SGHDN; CDR2 reads FVKESK. The CDR3 runs to 14 residues. The CDR3 protein is CASSQDPGYNEQFF. For the CDR3, the DNA is TGTGCCAGCAGCCAAGATCCGGGGTACAATGAGCAGTTCTTC.

V is TRBV7-2 and J is TRBJ2-2; unclear D gene. Deletions cut 5 bases from V and 2 bases from J, with 9 bases between. Germline V gene lookup returns CDR1 SGHTA and CDR2 FQGNSA. This CDR3 contains 14 residues. The CDR3 here is CASSATYNTGELFF. The CDR3 coding sequence is TGTGCCAGCAGCGCCACCTATAACACCGGGGAGCTGTTTTTT.

The chain carries TRBV6-5 and TRBJ1-3; D remains ambiguous. Germline CDR1 is MNHEY and CDR2 is SVGAGI. The V end was cut by 8 bases, the J end by 1 base, with 15 bases between. This CDR3 is 15 amino acids long. The CDR3 here is CASALSIISGNTIYF. CDR3 sequence (DNA): TGTGCCAGCGCCCTATCGATAATATCTGGAAACACCATATATTTT.

The gene calls are TRBV4-1 and TRBJ1-2, with a possible D match to TRBD1 (6 bases). V was clipped by 1 base and J by 2 bases, with 14 bases between them. The CDR3 loop spans 16 amino acids. Per germline, CDR1 MGHRA and CDR2 YSYEKL. This chain's CDR3 is CASSQGRMRGNYGYTF. DNA of the CDR3: TGCGCCAGCAGCCAAGGACGAATGAGGGGGAACTATGGCTACACCTTC.

The chain joins TRBV18 to TRBJ2-3; D gene uncertain. CDR1 KGHSH and CDR2 LQKENI come from the germline V gene. V lost 0 bases to trimming and J lost 4 bases, with 11 bases between them. CDR3 length equals 15 residues. The CDR3 loop is CASSPPAERSDTQYF. The CDR3 region has the DNA TGTGCCAGCTCACCACCGGCGGAGAGGTCAGATACGCAGTATTTT. The full variable domain, in which reference TRBV18 and TRBJ2-3 provide the parts outside the CDR3, is NAGVMQNPRHLVRRRGQEARLRCSPMKGHSHVYWYRQLPEEGLKFMVYLQKENIIDESGMPKERFSAEFPKEGPSILRIQQVVRGDSAAYFCASSPPAERSDTQYFGPGTRLTVL.

In regard to this clone: A read error may produce the germline difference seen at one junction end. The sample holds other DNA sequences that translate to the same CDR3. V is TRBV5-6 and J is TRBJ2-3, with 12 bases fitting TRBD2. Per the germline V gene, CDR1 is SGHDT and CDR2 is YYEEEE. CDR3 length equals 18 residues. The CDR3 coding sequence is TGTGCCAGCAGTCCAGCTAGCGGGGGGGCCGGTAGCACAGATACGCAGTACTTT. Its protein product is CASSPASGGAGSTDTQYF. The full variable domain, with the rest looked up from reference TRBV5-6 and TRBJ2-3, is DAGVTQSPTHLIKTRGQQVTLRCSPKSGHDTVSWYQQALGQGPQFIFQYYEEEERQRGNFPDRFSGHQFPNYSSELNVNALLLGDSALYLCASSPASGGAGSTDTQYFGPGTRLTVL.

This chain connects TRBV9 to TRBJ2-2, with 7 bases fitting TRBD2. The V gene end was trimmed by 3 bases and the J gene end by 1 base; junction bases not matched to a gene: 6. Germline V gives CDR1 SGDLS, CDR2 YYNGEE. The CDR3 spans 16 residues. DNA for the CDR3: TGTGCCAGCAGCGCCGAAGAGCGGGGGAACACCGGGGAGCTGTTTTTT. This translates into CASSAEERGNTGELFF. The whole variable domain, remainder taken from reference TRBV9 and TRBJ2-2, is DSGVTQTPKHLITATGQRVTLRCSPRSGDLSVYWYQQSLDQGLQFLIQYYNGEERAKGNILERFSAQQFPDLHSELNLSSLELGDSALYFCASSAEERGNTGELFFGEGSRLTVL.

This clone has only one observation. This rearrangement joins TRBV7-2 to TRBJ2-1; D not certain. The CDR3 consists of 11 residues. Between the trimmed V and J ends, which lost 8 bases and 8 bases, there was a span of 10 bases. Germline-derived CDR1 and CDR2 are SGHTA and FQGNSA. The CDR3 nucleotides are TGTGCCAGCGTGTCATTCGATGAGCAGTTCTTC. Translating it yields CASVSFDEQFF.

The CDR3 protein is CASSPDSSGANVLTF. DNA for the CDR3: TGCGCCAGCAGCCCCGACAGCTCTGGGGCCAACGTCCTGACTTTC. This rearrangement joins TRBV4-3 to TRBJ2-6; the D gene is possibly TRBD1 (5 bases). Germline-derived CDR1 and CDR2 are LGHNA and YSLEER. The germline V and J ends were trimmed by 4 bases and 0 bases, with 7 bases remaining between them. The CDR3 has 15 residues.

The chain employs TRBV4-1 and TRBJ1-6, with D unresolved. The CDR3 sequence is 19 residues long. The V end was cut by 0 bases, the J end by 0 bases, with 15 bases between. Germline V gives CDR1 MGHRA, CDR2 YSYEKL. CDR3 in amino acids: CASSQDEVGTSSYNSPLHF. As DNA, the CDR3 is TGCGCCAGCAGCCAAGACGAAGTGGGAACAAGCTCCTATAATTCACCCCTCCACTTT.

The gene calls are TRBV28 and TRBJ2-7, with D maybe TRBD2 (6 bases). The CDR3 extends over 18 amino acids. V was cut by 6 bases and J by 0 bases, with 24 bases left in between. CDR1 MDHEN and CDR2 SYDVKM come from the germline V gene. CDR3 amino acids: CASSSWSPDRLDSYEQYF. The CDR3 DNA is TGTGCCAGCAGCAGCTGGTCCCCCGACAGACTAGACTCCTACGAGCAGTACTTC.